These 22 T cell receptor beta chains share one sample of origin, sequenced in a study of blood T cells in healthy people across ages. With a J-beta primer mix and a sample-barcoded 5' primer, a second PCR ran roughly 6 to 11 cycles. One entry per CDR3 protein results from TCRdb running MiXCR on the 5' RACE reads. Here the sample spans about 1,800,000 distinct CDR3 sequences, roughly 30% being singletons. The specimen sequenced was blood. The receptors were sampled from a woman aged 25 to 45 in good health.

V is TRBV7-2 and J is TRBJ1-2; 8 nucleotides line up with TRBD1. The trim removed 0 bases at V and 6 bases at J, leaving 12 bases unmatched. Germline CDR1 and CDR2: SGHTA and FQGNSA. The CDR3 covers 17 residues. DNA for the CDR3: TGTGCCAGCAGCTTAGCGCTGCTCACAGGGGGTGGAAATGGCTACACCTTC. This sequence encodes CASSLALLTGGGNGYTF.

This clonotype was detected only a few times. J is TRBJ1-2 and V is TRBV20-1, with 8 bases aligning to TRBD1. Germline loops: CDR1 DFQATT, CDR2 SNEGSKA (reference sequence). The CDR3 sequence is 13 residues long. Trimming cost V 6 bases and J 6 bases; bases outside gene matches: 9. Here the CDR3 DNA reads TGCAGTGCCACAGGGGGGGGGCGAGATGGCTACACCTTC. This sequence encodes CSATGGGRDGYTF.

This chain uses TRBV12-3 or TRBV12-4 with TRBJ2-2; tentatively, D is TRBD1 (6 bases). The CDR3 runs to 19 residues. Trimming pared 1 base from V and 2 bases from J, leaving 20 bases between. For the CDR3, the DNA is TGTGCCAGCAGTTTAGGTCAGGGGCGGCCGACTACCAACACCGGGGAGCTGTTTTTT. Its protein is CASSLGQGRPTTNTGELFF.

The rearrangement joins TRBV6-1 to TRBJ1-2; maybe TRBD1 (5 bases). Germline V gene data show CDR1 as MNHNS and CDR2 as SASEGT. CDR3 length equals 12 residues. The V and J ends lost 2 bases and 6 bases respectively, with 7 bases between them. The CDR3 DNA follows: TGTGCCAGCAGTGAAAGGGGAAATGGCTACACCTTC. Its protein product is CASSERGNGYTF.

This clonotype appeared a few times. This chain connects TRBV18 to TRBJ1-6; no clear D. Trimming stripped 3 bases from V and 0 bases from J, with 3 bases between. This CDR3 spans 14 amino acids. Germline lookup yields CDR1 KGHSH and CDR2 LQKENI. In nucleotides, the CDR3 is TGTGCCAGCTCACCTAACTCCTATAATTCACCCCTCCACTTT. Protein sequence: CASSPNSYNSPLHF.

This clonotype was recorded many times. In DNA form, the CDR3 reads TGTGCCATCAGTGAGTCGCCCGAGGATGGCTACACCTTC. Amino acid sequence: CAISESPEDGYTF. The chain recombines TRBV10-3 with TRBJ1-2; D remains unclear. V lost 0 bases to trimming and J lost 6 bases, with 8 bases between them. Germline V gives CDR1 ENHRY, CDR2 SYGVKD. This CDR3 is built from 13 residues.

V usage is TRBV25-1 and J usage is TRBJ2-1; 15 bases are a match to TRBD2. Trimming cost V 4 bases and J 10 bases; bases outside gene matches: 11. CDR3 length: 17 residues. Germline CDR1 and CDR2: MGHDK and SYGVNS. In DNA, the CDR3 is TGTGCCAGCAGTGCTGGGACTAGCGGGGGGAGCCGCCAGGAGCAGTTCTTC. It is translated as CASSAGTSGGSRQEQFF.

This clonotype occurred a few times. The CDR3 DNA reads as TGTGCCAGCAGTGCACTAGACCGAACCTCCTACGAGCAGTACTTC. Its translation is CASSALDRTSYEQYF. The rearrangement joins TRBV25-1 to TRBJ2-7, with D possibly TRBD2 on 5 matching bases. V was trimmed by 4 bases and J by 0 bases, leaving 13 bases between them. The CDR3 spans 15 residues. The germline V gene has CDR1 MGHDK and CDR2 SYGVNS.

The V gene is TRBV7-9, the J gene TRBJ1-1; D is undetermined. The CDR3 extends over 15 amino acids. CDR1 SEHNR and CDR2 FQNEAQ come from the germline V gene (reference sequence). V dropped 1 base and J dropped 0 bases, with 9 bases sitting between them. The CDR3 region has the DNA TGTGCCAGCAGCTTAGTTCTTGTTTTGAACACTGAAGCTTTCTTT. Encoded protein: CASSLVLVLNTEAFF.

CDR3 region: CATSGGLAAYEQYF. The DNA for the CDR3 is TGTGCCACCAGCGGAGGACTAGCGGCCTACGAGCAGTACTTC. This chain links TRBV15 with TRBJ2-7; TRBD2 matches 10 bases. CDR1 and CDR2 (germline): LNHNV, YYDKDF (reference sequence). This CDR3 region has 14 residues. With V trimmed by 5 bases and J by 2 bases, 3 bases remained unmatched.

The chain couples TRBV20-1 to TRBJ2-7; D is ambiguous. This CDR3 contains 11 residues. Trimming stripped 4 bases from V and 3 bases from J, with 7 bases between. From germline, CDR1 is DFQATT and CDR2 SNEGSKA (reference sequence). For the CDR3, the DNA is TGCAGTGCTAAGAGTAACTACGAGCAGTACTTC. Its translation is CSAKSNYEQYF.

This clonotype was recorded many times. The chain couples TRBV10-3 to TRBJ2-3; D is ambiguous. V lost 0 bases to trimming and J lost 3 bases, with 7 bases between them. The CDR3 length is 14 residues. Germline CDR1 is ENHRY and CDR2 is SYGVKD. For the CDR3, the DNA is TGTGCCATCAGTGAGTCCACCACGACAGATACGCAGTATTTT. Translating gives CAISESTTTDTQYF.

The CDR3 loop reads CASSPRRGQGGNTEAFF. CDR3 sequence (DNA): TGTGCCAGCAGCCCAAGAAGGGGACAGGGCGGGAACACTGAAGCTTTCTTT. The chain uses TRBV14 and TRBJ1-1, with 9 bases identical to TRBD1. Germline loops: CDR1 SGHDN, CDR2 FVKESK. This CDR3 is 17 amino acids long. With V trimmed by 4 bases and J by 1 base, 10 bases remained unmatched.

V is TRBV29-1 and J is TRBJ2-5, with 10 bases lining up with TRBD2. Matching the DNA end better, TRBJ2-7 makes the J call doubtful. The CDR3 has 15 residues. The germline CDR1 and CDR2 sequences are SQVTM and ANQGSEA. CDR3 in amino acids: CSVGYLLAGGYEQYF. CDR3 nucleotide sequence: TGCAGCGTTGGCTACCTCTTAGCGGGAGGCTACGAGCAGTACTTC.

Ten or more counts support this clonotype. The chain is built from TRBV6-5 and TRBJ2-4, with TRBD1 matching over 8 bases. V shed 6 bases and J 0 bases; nucleotides not matched to a gene: 4. The CDR3 totals 15 residues. The germline gives CDR1 MNHEY, CDR2 SVGAGI. The CDR3 DNA is TGTGCCAGCAGCCGGACAGGGAGAGCCAAAAACATTCAGTACTTC. This translates into CASSRTGRAKNIQYF.

Points on this clonotype: A much larger clone differs by one base, so this may be a read error. The J gene is TRBJ2-1, the V gene TRBV6-6; D is undetermined. CDR1 is MNHNY and CDR2 is SVGAGI in the germline V gene (reference sequence). The CDR3 is 14 residues long. The CDR3 loop reads CASGYSRVVDEQFF. The CDR3 bases are TGTGCCAGCGGTTACTCGCGAGTCGTCGATGAGCAGTTCTTC.

The rearrangement links TRBV29-1 to TRBJ1-1, with D unclear. The CDR3 sequence is 14 residues long. Germline V gives CDR1 SQVTM, CDR2 ANQGSEA. Trimming took off 0 bases at V and 0 bases at J, with 8 bases between the two ends. This CDR3 reads CSVEEDNLNTEAFF. The CDR3 DNA sequence: TGCAGCGTTGAAGAAGACAACCTGAACACTGAAGCTTTCTTT.

This clonotype has just a few counts. The rearrangement joins TRBV9 to TRBJ2-1; D remains unclear. This CDR3 has 14 residues. CDR1 and CDR2 (germline): SGDLS, YYNGEE. V gave up 0 bases and J gave up 5 bases, with 9 bases separating them. The CDR3 reads CASSVGGGNNEQFF. In nucleotides, the CDR3 is TGTGCCAGCAGCGTAGGGGGTGGAAACAATGAGCAGTTCTTC.

This clonotype was seen only a few times. CDR3 in DNA: TGCGCCAGCAGCGGAGGACAGTCTCGGGGTGAGCAGTTCTTC. Translation gives CASSGGQSRGEQFF. The V call is TRBV5-1, the J call TRBJ2-1, with D perhaps matching TRBD1 (6 bases). The CDR3 contains 14 residues. Germline CDR1 SGHRS, CDR2 YFSETQ. Trimming shortened V by 4 bases and J by 9 bases, and 17 bases separated the two germline ends.

This chain links TRBV2 with TRBJ2-1; perhaps TRBD1 as D (6 bases). V was clipped by 6 bases and J by 4 bases, with 10 bases between them. Germline lookup yields CDR1 SNHLY and CDR2 FYNNEI. The length of the CDR3 is 13 residues. The CDR3 coding sequence is TGTGCCAGCAGCTGGACAGTTTACAATGAGCAGTTCTTC. Its translation: CASSWTVYNEQFF.

Note on this clonotype: One end of the junction fails to match germline, which may point to a read error. J is TRBJ2-7 and V is TRBV27; a possible D gene is TRBD1 (7 bases). The CDR3 runs 14 residues. The germline CDR1 and CDR2 sequences are MNHEY and SMNVEV (reference sequence). The CDR3 DNA is TGTACCAGCAGGGACTGGGACAGAGGAGGCCCGCAGTACTTC. It specifies CTSRDWDRGGPQYF.

In its sample, this clonotype was seen many times. A junction boundary mismatches the germline segment, possibly from a read error. The J gene is TRBJ2-7, the V gene TRBV5-1, with 11 bases that match TRBD2. Germline V lookup: CDR1 SGHRS, CDR2 YFSETQ. The CDR3 length is 18 residues. CDR3 sequence reads: CASSLRTSGGLSSYEQYF. The DNA of the CDR3 is TGTGCCAGCAGCTTAAGAACTAGCGGGGGCCTCAGCTCCTACGAGCAGTACTTC.